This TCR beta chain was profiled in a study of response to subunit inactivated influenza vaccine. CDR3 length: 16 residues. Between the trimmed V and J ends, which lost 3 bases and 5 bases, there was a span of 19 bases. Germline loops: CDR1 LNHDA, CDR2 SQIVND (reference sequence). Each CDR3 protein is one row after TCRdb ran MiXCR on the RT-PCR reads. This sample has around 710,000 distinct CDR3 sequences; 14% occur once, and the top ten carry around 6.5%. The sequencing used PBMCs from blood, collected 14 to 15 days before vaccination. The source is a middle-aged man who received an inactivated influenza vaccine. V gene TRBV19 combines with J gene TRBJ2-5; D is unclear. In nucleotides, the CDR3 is TGTGCCAGTAGTATGGGGTACGATCACCTTGGGGAGACCCAGTACTTC. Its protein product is CASSMGYDHLGETQYF.